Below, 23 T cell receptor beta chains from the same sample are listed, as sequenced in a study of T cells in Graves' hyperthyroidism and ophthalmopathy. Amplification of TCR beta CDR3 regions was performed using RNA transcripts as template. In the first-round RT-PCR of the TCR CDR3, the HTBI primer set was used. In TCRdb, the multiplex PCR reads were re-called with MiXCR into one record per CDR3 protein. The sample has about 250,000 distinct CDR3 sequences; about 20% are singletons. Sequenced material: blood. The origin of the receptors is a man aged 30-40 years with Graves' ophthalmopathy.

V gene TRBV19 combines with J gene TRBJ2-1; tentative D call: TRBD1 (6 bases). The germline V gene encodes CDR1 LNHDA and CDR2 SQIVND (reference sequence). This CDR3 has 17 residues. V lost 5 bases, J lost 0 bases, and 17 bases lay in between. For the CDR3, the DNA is TGTGCCAGTAGTCCAAGAGACAGGACTTTCTCCTACAATGAGCAGTTCTTC. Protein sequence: CASSPRDRTFSYNEQFF. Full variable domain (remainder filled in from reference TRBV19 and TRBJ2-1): DGGITQSPKYLFRKEGQNVTLSCEQNLNHDAMYWYRQDPGQGLRLIYYSQIVNDFQKGDIAEGYSVSREKKESFPLTVTSAQKNPTAFYLCASSPRDRTFSYNEQFFGPGTRLTVL.

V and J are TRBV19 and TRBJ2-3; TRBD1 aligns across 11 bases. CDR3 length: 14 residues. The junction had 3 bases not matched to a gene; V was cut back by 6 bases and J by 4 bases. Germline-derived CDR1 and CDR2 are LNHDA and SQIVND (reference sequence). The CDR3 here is CASRGQGESDTQYF. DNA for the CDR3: TGTGCCAGTAGGGGACAGGGGGAGTCAGATACGCAGTATTTT.

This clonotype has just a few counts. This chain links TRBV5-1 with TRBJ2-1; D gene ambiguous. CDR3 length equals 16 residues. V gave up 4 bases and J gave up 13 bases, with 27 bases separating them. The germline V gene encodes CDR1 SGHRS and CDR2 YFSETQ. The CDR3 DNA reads TGCGCCAGCAGCCGCGCGTCAGCAGAAGATCCCCACATCCAGTTCTTC. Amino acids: CASSRASAEDPHIQFF.

The DNA of the CDR3 is TGTGCCAGCAGTGCAGACAGAAAGCAGTACTTC. Translated, it gives CASSADRKQYF. The chain uses TRBV28 and TRBJ2-7; a weak D match, TRBD1 (5 bases). The germline V gene encodes CDR1 MDHEN and CDR2 SYDVKM. The CDR3 length is 11 residues. The V gene lost 5 bases and the J gene lost 8 bases, with 10 bases spanning the gap.

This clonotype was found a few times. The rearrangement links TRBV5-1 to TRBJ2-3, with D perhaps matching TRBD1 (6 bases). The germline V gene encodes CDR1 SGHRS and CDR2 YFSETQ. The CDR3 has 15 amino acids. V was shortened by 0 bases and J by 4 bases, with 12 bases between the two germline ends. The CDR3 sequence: CASSLATGSADTQYF. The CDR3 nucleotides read TGCGCCAGCAGCTTGGCCACAGGGTCCGCAGATACGCAGTATTTT.

DNA of the CDR3: TGCGCCAGCAGCTTAAGGTCGGGGTCGGAGGGAAATTCACCCCTCCACTTT. Protein sequence: CASSLRSGSEGNSPLHF. The chain links TRBV5-1 to TRBJ1-6; D is ambiguous. The CDR3 has 17 residues. V lost 2 bases to trimming and J lost 7 bases, with 19 bases between them. Germline V gene data show CDR1 as SGHRS and CDR2 as YFSETQ.

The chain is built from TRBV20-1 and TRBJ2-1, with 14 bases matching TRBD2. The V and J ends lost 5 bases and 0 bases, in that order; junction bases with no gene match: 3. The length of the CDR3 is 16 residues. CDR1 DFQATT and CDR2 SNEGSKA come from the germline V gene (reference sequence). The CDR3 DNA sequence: TGCAGTGCTCCGACTAGCGGGAGGGCCTCCTACAATGAGCAGTTCTTC. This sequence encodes CSAPTSGRASYNEQFF.

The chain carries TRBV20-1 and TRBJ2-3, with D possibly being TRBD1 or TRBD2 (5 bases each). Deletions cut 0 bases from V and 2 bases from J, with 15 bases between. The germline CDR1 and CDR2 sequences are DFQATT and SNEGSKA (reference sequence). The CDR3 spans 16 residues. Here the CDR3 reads CSARDTYPGTTDTQYF. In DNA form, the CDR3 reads TGCAGTGCTAGAGACACTTACCCCGGGACCACAGATACGCAGTATTTT.

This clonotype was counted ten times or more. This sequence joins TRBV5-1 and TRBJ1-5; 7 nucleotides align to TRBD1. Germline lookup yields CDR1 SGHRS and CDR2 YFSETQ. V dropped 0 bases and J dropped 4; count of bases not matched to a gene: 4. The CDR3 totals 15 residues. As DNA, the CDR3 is TGCGCCAGCAGCTTGGCCGGGACAGATAATCAGCCCCAGCATTTT. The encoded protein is CASSLAGTDNQPQHF. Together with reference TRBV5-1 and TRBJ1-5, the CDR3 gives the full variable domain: KAGVTQTPRYLIKTRGQQVTLSCSPISGHRSVSWYQQTPGQGLQFLFEYFSETQRNKGNFPGRFSGRQFSNSRSEMNVSTLELGDSALYLCASSLAGTDNQPQHFGDGTRLSIL.

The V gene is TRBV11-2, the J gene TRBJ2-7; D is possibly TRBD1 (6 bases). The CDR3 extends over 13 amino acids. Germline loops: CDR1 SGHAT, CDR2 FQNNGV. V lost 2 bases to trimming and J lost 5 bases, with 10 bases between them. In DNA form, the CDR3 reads TGTGCCAGCAGCTTATTTAGGGGGAACGAGCAGTACTTC. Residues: CASSLFRGNEQYF. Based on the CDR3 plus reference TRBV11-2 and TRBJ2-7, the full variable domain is EAGVAQSPRYKIIEKRQSVAFWCNPISGHATLYWYQQILGQGPKLLIQFQNNGVVDDSQLPKDRFSAERLKGVDSTLKIQPAKLEDSAVYLCASSLFRGNEQYFGPGTRLTVT.

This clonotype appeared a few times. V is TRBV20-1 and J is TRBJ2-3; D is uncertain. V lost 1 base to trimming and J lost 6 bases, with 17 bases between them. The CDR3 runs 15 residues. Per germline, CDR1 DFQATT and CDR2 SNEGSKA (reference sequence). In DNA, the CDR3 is TGCAGTGCTAGAGGCTGGACGGACCCGGGCGATACGCAGTATTTT. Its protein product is CSARGWTDPGDTQYF.

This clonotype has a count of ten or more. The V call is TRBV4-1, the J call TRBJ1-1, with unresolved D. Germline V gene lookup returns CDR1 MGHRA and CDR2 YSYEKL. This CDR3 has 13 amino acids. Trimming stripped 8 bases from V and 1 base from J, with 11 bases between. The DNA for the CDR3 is TGCGCCAGCGCAGTCACCGCGAACACTGAAGCTTTCTTT. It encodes CASAVTANTEAFF.

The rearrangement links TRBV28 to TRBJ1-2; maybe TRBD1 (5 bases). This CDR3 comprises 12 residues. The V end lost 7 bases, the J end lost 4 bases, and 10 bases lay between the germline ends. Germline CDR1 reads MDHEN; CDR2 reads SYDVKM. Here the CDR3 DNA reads TGTGCCAGCAACGAGGGGTCCTATGGCTACACCTTC. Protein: CASNEGSYGYTF.

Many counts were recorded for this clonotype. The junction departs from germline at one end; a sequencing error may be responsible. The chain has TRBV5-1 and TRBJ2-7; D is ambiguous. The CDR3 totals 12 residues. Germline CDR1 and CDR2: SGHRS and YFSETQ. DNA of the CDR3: TGTGCCAGCAGTTTAGAAGGGTACGAGCAGTACTTC. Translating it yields CASSLEGYEQYF.

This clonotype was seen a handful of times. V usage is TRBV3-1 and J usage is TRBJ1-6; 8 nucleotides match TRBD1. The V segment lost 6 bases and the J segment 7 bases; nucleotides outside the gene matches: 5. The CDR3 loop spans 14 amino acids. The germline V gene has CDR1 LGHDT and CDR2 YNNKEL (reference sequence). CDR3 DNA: TGTGCCAGCAGGCTAACAGGGGGGAATTCACCCCTCCACTTT. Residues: CASRLTGGNSPLHF. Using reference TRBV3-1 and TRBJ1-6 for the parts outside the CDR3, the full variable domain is DTAVSQTPKYLVTQMGNDKSIKCEQNLGHDTMYWYKQDSKKFLKIMFSYNNKELIINETVPNRFSPKSPDKAHLNLHINSLELGDSAVYFCASRLTGGNSPLHFGNGTRLTVT.

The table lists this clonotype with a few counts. Here the CDR3 reads CASSLSSGRRTDEQFF. CDR3 bases: TGTGCCAGCAGCTTGTCTAGCGGGAGGCGAACGGATGAGCAGTTCTTC. The V call is TRBV7-2, the J call TRBJ2-1, with 11 bases aligning to TRBD2. CDR3 length equals 16 residues. Unmatched junction bases numbered 9, after V lost 3 bases and J lost 8 bases. Germline CDR1 and CDR2: SGHTA and FQGNSA.

CDR3 sequence (DNA): TGTGCCAGCAGCCCCCCCGAGGGTGAGCAGTTCTTC. This gives the protein CASSPPEGEQFF. The rearrangement joins TRBV11-2 to TRBJ2-1, with D perhaps matching TRBD2 (5 bases). Trimming stripped 5 bases from V and 9 bases from J, with 11 bases between. Per germline, CDR1 SGHAT and CDR2 FQNNGV. The CDR3 sequence is 12 residues long.

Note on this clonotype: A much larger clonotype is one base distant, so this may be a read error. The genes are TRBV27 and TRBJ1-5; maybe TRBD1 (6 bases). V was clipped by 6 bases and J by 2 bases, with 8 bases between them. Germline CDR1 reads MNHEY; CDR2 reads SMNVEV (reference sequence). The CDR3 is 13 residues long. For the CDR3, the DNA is TGTGCCAGCAGGGCAGGGGGCAATCAGCCCCAGCATTTT. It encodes CASRAGGNQPQHF.

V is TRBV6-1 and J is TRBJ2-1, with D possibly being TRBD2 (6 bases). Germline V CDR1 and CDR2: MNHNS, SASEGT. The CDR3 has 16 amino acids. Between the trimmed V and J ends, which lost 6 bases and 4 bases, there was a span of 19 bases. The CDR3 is CASSARRESGYNEQFF. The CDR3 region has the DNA TGTGCCAGCAGCGCCCGTCGGGAGAGCGGTTACAATGAGCAGTTCTTC.

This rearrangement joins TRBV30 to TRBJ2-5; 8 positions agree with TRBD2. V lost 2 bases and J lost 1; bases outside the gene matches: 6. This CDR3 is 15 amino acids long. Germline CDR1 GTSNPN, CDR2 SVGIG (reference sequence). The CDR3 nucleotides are TGTGCCTGGAGTCTCAGCGGGAGTGCCCAAGAGACCCAGTACTTC. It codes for CAWSLSGSAQETQYF.

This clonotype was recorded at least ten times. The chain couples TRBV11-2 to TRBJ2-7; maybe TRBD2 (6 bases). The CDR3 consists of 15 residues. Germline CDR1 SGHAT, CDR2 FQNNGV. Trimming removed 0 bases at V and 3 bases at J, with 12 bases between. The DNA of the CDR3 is TGTGCCAGCAGCTTAGAAGATTCAGCGGGCTACGAGCAGTACTTC. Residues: CASSLEDSAGYEQYF.

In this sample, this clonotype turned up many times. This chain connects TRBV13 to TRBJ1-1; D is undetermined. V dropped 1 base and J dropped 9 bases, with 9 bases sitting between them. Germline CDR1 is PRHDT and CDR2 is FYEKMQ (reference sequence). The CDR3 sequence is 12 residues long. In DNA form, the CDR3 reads TGTGCCAGCAGCTTAGCCAGAGTACAAGCTTTCTTT. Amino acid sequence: CASSLARVQAFF.

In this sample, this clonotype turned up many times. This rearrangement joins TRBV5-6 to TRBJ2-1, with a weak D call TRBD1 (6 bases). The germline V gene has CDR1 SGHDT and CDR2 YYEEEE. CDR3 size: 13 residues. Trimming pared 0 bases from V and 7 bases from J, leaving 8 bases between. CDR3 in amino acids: CASSLATGNEQFF. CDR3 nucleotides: TGTGCCAGCAGCTTGGCTACAGGGAATGAGCAGTTCTTC.